The clone carrying this T cell receptor (beta chain) was observed once. The antigen is not known. The V gene end was trimmed by 3 bases and the J gene end by 2 bases; junction bases not matched to a gene: 12. Germline loops: CDR1 SGDLS, CDR2 YYNGEE. The CDR3 extends over 17 amino acids. It was with a sample-barcoded 5' primer and a J-beta primer mix that a second PCR of roughly 6 to 11 cycles was run. No fewer than 2.5 million CDR3-containing paired-end reads came from each sample. TCRdb reprocessed the 5' RACE reads via MiXCR and lists one record per CDR3 protein. The data show roughly 2 million distinct CDR3 sequences, with around half seen just once and around 2.1% held by the top ten. The sample belongs to a study of blood T cells in healthy people across ages. Study observations and caveats: The unsorted PBMCs prevented any conclusive comparison of naive versus antigen-experienced cells.

The specimen was blood. The sequence was obtained from a woman aged 40-49 years in good health. This rearrangement joins TRBV9 to TRBJ2-3, with TRBD2 identical over 7 bases. The CDR3 here is CASSGPAGRGTTDTQYF. CDR3 DNA: TGTGCCAGCAGCGGACCCGCCGGGCGGGGGACCACAGATACGCAGTATTTT.